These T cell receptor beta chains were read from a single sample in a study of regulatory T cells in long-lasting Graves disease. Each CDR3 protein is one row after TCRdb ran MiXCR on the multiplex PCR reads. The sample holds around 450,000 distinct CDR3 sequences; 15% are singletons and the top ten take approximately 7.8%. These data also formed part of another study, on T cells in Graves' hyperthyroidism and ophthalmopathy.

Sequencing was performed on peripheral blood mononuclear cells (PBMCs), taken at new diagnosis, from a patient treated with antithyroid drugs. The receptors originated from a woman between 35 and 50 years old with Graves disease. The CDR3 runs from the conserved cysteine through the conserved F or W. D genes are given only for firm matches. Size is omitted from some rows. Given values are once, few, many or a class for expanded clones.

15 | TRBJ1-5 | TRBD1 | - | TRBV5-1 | CASSLEGTGSQPQHF | TGCGCCAGCAGCTTGGAAGGGACAGGCAGTCAGCCCCAGCATTTT
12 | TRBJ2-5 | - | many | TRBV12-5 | CASGWTEETQYF | TGTGCTAGTGGTTGGACAGAAGAGACCCAGTACTTC
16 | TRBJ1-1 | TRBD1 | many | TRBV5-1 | CASSLGQGAVGGEAFF | TGCGCCAGCAGCTTGGGTCAGGGGGCGGTTGGAGGTGAAGCTTTCTTT
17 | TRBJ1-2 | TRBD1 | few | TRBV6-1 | CASRATGGDLANYGYTF | TGTGCCAGCAGAGCCACAGGGGGCGATTTAGCTAACTATGGCTACACCTTC
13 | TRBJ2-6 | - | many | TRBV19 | CASSVRATNVLTF | TGTGCCAGTAGTGTAAGGGCTACCAACGTCCTGACTTTC
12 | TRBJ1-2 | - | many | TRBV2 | CASSLQDYGYTF | TGTGCCAGCAGCCTCCAAGACTATGGCTACACCTTC
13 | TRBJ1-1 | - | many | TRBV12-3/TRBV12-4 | CASTKDTANEAFF | TGTGCCAGCACCAAGGACACGGCTAATGAAGCTTTCTTT
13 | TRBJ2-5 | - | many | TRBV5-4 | CASSLENQETQYF | TGTGCCAGCAGCTTGGAAAACCAAGAGACCCAGTACTTC
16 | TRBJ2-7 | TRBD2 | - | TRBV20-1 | CSARKAGTSGSYEQYF | TGCAGTGCTAGAAAGGCCGGGACTAGCGGTTCCTACGAGCAGTACTTC
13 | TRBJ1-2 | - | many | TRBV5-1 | CASSLDSGYGYTF | TGTGCCAGCAGCTTGGACAGCGGCTATGGCTACACCTTC
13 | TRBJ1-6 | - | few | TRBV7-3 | CASSVTLNSPLHF | TGTGCCAGCAGCGTCACCTTGAATTCACCCCTCCACTTT
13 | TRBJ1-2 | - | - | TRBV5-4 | CASSLPVEYGYTF | TGTGCCAGCAGCTTGCCGGTTGAGTATGGCTACACCTTC
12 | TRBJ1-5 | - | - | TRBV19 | CASSWGGQPQHF | TGTGCCAGTAGTTGGGGCGGTCAGCCCCAGCATTTT
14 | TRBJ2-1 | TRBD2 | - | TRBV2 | CASNLAGDVDEQFF | TGTGCCAGCAACCTAGCGGGAGATGTCGATGAGCAGTTCTTC
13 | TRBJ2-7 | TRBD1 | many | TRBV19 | CASSIRGPYEQYF | TGTGCCAGTAGTATCAGGGGGCCCTACGAGCAGTACTTC
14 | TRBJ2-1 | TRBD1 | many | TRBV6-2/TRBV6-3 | CASSSGQGVVEQFF | TGTGCCAGCAGTTCTGGACAGGGGGTAGTAGAGCAGTTCTTC
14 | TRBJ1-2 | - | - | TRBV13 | CASSWSGLLYGYTF | TGTGCCAGCAGCTGGTCCGGACTCCTATATGGCTACACCTTC
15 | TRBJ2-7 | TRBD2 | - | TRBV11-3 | CANSLTSGRIYEQYF | TGTGCCAACAGCTTAACTAGCGGGAGGATCTACGAGCAGTACTTC
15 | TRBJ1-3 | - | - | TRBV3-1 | CASSQGGFFSNTIYF | TGTGCCAGCAGCCAGGGGGGGTTTTTTTCGAACACCATATATTTT
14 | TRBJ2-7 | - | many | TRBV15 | CATSRDQGPYEQYF | TGTGCCACCAGCAGAGATCAGGGGCCCTACGAGCAGTACTTC
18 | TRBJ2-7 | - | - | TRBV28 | CASRPSGVPHPVWNEQYF | TGTGCCAGCAGGCCCTCCGGGGTCCCTCACCCGGTGTGGAACGAGCAGTACTTC
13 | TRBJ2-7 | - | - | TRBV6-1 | CASLGIGLYEQYF | TGTGCCAGCCTAGGGATTGGGCTCTACGAGCAGTACTTC
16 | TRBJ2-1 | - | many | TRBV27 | CASSFNAGSSYNEQFF | TGTGCCAGCAGTTTTAATGCAGGGAGCTCCTACAATGAGCAGTTCTTC
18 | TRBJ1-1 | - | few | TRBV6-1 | CASSTLTGGGSGNTEAFF | TGTGCCAGCAGTACATTGACCGGGGGAGGGTCGGGGAACACTGAAGCTTTCTTT
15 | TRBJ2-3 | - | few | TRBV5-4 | CASSTARLGEDTQYF | TGTGCCAGCAGCACAGCTCGACTGGGGGAAGATACGCAGTATTTT
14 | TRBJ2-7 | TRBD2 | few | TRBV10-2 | CASSASGRSYEQYF | TGCGCCAGCAGTGCCAGCGGGAGGAGCTACGAGCAGTACTTC
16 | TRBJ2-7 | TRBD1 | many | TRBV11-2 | CASGVGTGLTSYEQYF | TGTGCCAGCGGCGTGGGGACAGGGCTGACCTCCTACGAGCAGTACTTC
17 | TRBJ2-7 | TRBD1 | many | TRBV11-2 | CASSLEGQGAPSYEQYF | TGTGCCAGCAGCTTAGAGGGACAGGGGGCCCCCTCCTACGAGCAGTACTTC
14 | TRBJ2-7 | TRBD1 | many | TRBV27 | CASRPGTGLGEQYF | TGTGCCAGCAGGCCCGGGACAGGGTTGGGCGAGCAGTACTTC
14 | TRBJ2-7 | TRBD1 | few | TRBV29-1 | CSGGGGQGMDEQYF | TGCAGCGGGGGGGGGGGACAGGGGATGGACGAGCAGTACTTC
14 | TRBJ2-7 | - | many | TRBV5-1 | CASSLALGPYEQYF | TGCGCCAGCAGCTTGGCTCTGGGTCCCTACGAGCAGTACTTC
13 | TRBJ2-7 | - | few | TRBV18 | CASSPEEGYEQYF | TGTGCCAGCTCACCAGAGGAGGGATACGAGCAGTACTTC
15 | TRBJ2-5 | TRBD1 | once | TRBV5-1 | CASSPPGTGMQTQYF | TGCGCCAGCAGCCCCCCCGGGACAGGGATGCAGACCCAGTACTTC
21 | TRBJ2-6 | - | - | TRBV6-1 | CASSEIVGGSRVSSGANVLTF | TGTGCCAGCAGTGAGATTGTAGGGGGAAGTAGGGTGAGCTCTGGGGCCAACGTCCTGACTTTC
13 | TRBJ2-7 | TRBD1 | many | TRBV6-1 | CASKAQGALEQYF | TGTGCCAGCAAAGCACAGGGGGCTCTCGAGCAGTACTTC
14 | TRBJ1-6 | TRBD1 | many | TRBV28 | CASTWTGRHSPLHF | TGTGCCAGCACCTGGACAGGGCGGCATTCACCCCTCCACTTT
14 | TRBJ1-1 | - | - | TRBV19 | CASSIYRGHTEAFF | TGTGCCAGTAGTATATATCGGGGTCACACTGAAGCTTTCTTT
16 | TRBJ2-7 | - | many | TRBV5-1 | CASSLAQSPSFGEQYF | TGCGCCAGCAGCTTGGCCCAAAGCCCTTCTTTTGGAGAGCAGTACTTC
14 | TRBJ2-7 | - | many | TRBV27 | CASKPGYRAYEQYF | TGTGCCAGCAAACCAGGGTACAGGGCCTACGAGCAGTACTTC
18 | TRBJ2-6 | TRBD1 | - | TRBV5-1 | CASSLMGTASSGANVLTF | TGCGCCAGCAGCTTGATGGGGACAGCGTCCTCTGGGGCCAACGTCCTGACTTTC
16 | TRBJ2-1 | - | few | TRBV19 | CASSSGDTRIYNEQFF | TGTGCCAGTAGTTCCGGGGACACCCGGATCTACAATGAGCAGTTCTTC
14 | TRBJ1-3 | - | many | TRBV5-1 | CASRFEGSGNTIYF | TGCGCCAGCAGATTCGAGGGCTCTGGAAACACCATATATTTT
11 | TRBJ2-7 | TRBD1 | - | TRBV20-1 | CSAGDRAEQYF | TGCAGTGCTGGAGACAGGGCCGAGCAGTACTTC
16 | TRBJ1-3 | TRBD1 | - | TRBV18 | CASSPPGQASGNTIYF | TGTGCCAGCTCACCCCCTGGACAGGCCTCTGGAAACACCATATATTTT
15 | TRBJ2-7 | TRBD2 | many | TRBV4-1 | CASSQAGGSGNEQYF | TGCGCCAGCAGCCAAGCGGGCGGGAGCGGGAACGAGCAGTACTTC
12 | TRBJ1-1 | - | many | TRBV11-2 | CASSARYTEAFF | TGTGCCAGCAGCGCCAGGTACACTGAAGCTTTCTTT
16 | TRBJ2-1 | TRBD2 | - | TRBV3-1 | CASSQLLAGAYNEQFF | TGTGCCAGCAGCCAATTACTAGCGGGAGCTTACAATGAGCAGTTCTTC
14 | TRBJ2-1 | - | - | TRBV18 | CASSPRDSYNGQFF | TGTGCCAGCTCACCCCGGGACTCTTACAATGGGCAGTTCTTC
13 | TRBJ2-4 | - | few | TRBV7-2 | CASSDGAKNIQYF | TGTGCCAGCAGCGACGGAGCCAAAAACATTCAGTACTTC
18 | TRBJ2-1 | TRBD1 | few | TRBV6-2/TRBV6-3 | CASSYSTRQGAGRNEQFF | TGTGCCAGCAGTTACTCGACCCGACAGGGGGCAGGGCGCAATGAGCAGTTCTTC
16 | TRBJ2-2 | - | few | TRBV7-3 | CASSLSRLPNTGELFF | TGTGCCAGCAGCTTAAGCCGACTACCGAACACCGGGGAGCTGTTTTTT
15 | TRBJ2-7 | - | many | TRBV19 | CASSIQAGVVYEQYF | TGTGCCAGTAGTATCCAAGCAGGGGTAGTGTACGAGCAGTACTTC
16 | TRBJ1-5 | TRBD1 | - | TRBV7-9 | CASSPMGQSGNQPQHF | TGTGCCAGCAGCCCAATGGGACAGTCGGGCAATCAGCCCCAGCATTTT
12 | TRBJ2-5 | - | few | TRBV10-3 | CAISEDQETQYF | TGTGCCATCAGTGAGGACCAAGAGACCCAGTACTTC
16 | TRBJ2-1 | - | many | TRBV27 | CASSAPSRSVNNEQFF | TGTGCCAGCAGTGCACCCTCGAGATCCGTTAACAATGAGCAGTTCTTC
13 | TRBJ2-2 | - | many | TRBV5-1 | CASSLNPEGELFF | TGCGCCAGCAGCTTGAATCCCGAGGGGGAGCTGTTTTTT
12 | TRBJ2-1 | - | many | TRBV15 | CATSRDINEQFF | TGTGCCACCAGCAGGGACATTAATGAGCAGTTCTTC
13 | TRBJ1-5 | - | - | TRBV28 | CASRKDSYQPQHF | TGTGCCAGCAGAAAGGACAGCTATCAGCCCCAGCATTTT
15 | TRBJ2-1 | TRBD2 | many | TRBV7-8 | CASSSLAGGYNEQFF | TGTGCCAGCAGCTCACTAGCGGGAGGCTACAATGAGCAGTTCTTC